These 8 T cell receptor beta chains were all obtained from the same sample, sequenced in a study of ipilimumab plus nivolumab after autologous stem cell transplantation. Profiling relied on immunoSEQ multiplex PCR, and the TCRdb table lists in-frame clones only, not all of them. The data show 20,000 to 25,000 clones, roughly 74% seen once. The sequencing used PBMCs, collected in a trial of ipilimumab plus nivolumab as post-transplant consolidation. These receptors all stem from a male donor with diffuse large B-cell lymphoma.

The J gene is TRBJ2-7, the V gene TRBV5-1; TRBD1 agrees at 7 bases. With V trimmed by 5 bases and J by 5 bases, 7 bases remained unmatched. CDR1 and CDR2 from the germline V gene are SGHRS and YFSETQ. The CDR3 sequence is 13 residues long. This chain's CDR3 is CASSEGALDEQYF. In nucleotides, the CDR3 is TGCGCCAGCAGTGAGGGGGCGCTCGACGAGCAGTACTTC.

The chain uses TRBV18 and TRBJ1-1; TRBD1 matches 9 bases. CDR3 size: 12 residues. Trimming cost V 2 bases and J 10 bases; bases outside gene matches: 2. Germline CDR1 is KGHSH and CDR2 is LQKENI. CDR3 in DNA: TGTGCCAGCTCACCAAGGACAGGGGTAGCTTTCTTT. Translated: CASSPRTGVAFF.

This chain connects TRBV5-1 to TRBJ2-5, with 11 bases aligning to TRBD2. The trim removed 0 bases at V and 5 bases at J, leaving 9 bases unmatched. From germline, CDR1 is SGHRS and CDR2 YFSETQ. CDR3 length equals 17 residues. CDR3 protein: CASSLAGTSGGGETQYF. The DNA for the CDR3 is TGCGCCAGCAGCTTGGCCGGGACTAGCGGAGGGGGGGAGACCCAGTACTTC. The complete variable domain, with remaining parts taken from reference TRBV5-1 and TRBJ2-5, reads KAGVTQTPRYLIKTRGQQVTLSCSPISGHRSVSWYQQTPGQGLQFLFEYFSETQRNKGNFPGRFSGRQFSNSRSEMNVSTLELGDSALYLCASSLAGTSGGGETQYFGPGTRLLVL.

The table lists this clone with a few counts. The rearrangement joins TRBV12-5 to TRBJ1-1; D possibly corresponds to TRBD1 (5 bases). CDR1 LGHNT and CDR2 FRNRAP come from the germline V gene. The CDR3 has 13 amino acids. Trimming took 7 bases from V and 5 from J, leaving 14 bases between them. The CDR3 loop is CASDIQGETEAFF. In nucleotides, the CDR3 is TGTGCTAGTGATATTCAAGGGGAAACTGAAGCTTTCTTT.

The V gene is TRBV11-3, the J gene TRBJ2-7; D unclear. The CDR3 spans 14 residues. V was clipped by 5 bases and J by 5 bases, with 16 bases between them. CDR1 is SGHNT, CDR2 YENEEA, per germline. The CDR3 is CASSPRGGWDEQYF. Written as DNA, the CDR3 is TGTGCCAGCAGCCCCCGTGGCGGCTGGGACGAGCAGTACTTC.

This clone occurred a few times. The chain couples TRBV6-1 to TRBJ1-2; D uncertain. This CDR3 has 13 amino acids. The V and J ends lost 3 bases and 8 bases respectively, with 13 bases between them. Germline V CDR1 and CDR2: MNHNS, SASEGT. The DNA of the CDR3 is TGTGCCAGCAGTGACTCGGGAATGGGCGGCTACACCTTC. This codes for CASSDSGMGGYTF.

This clone has only a few counts. The chain recombines TRBV19 with TRBJ2-3; perhaps TRBD1 as D (6 bases). Germline V lookup: CDR1 LNHDA, CDR2 SQIVND (reference sequence). V lost 3 bases, J lost 1 base, and 8 bases lay in between. The CDR3 is 14 amino acids. CDR3 sequence reads: CASSIRTGTDTQYF. CDR3 nucleotide sequence: TGTGCCAGTAGTATCCGGACAGGCACAGATACGCAGTATTTT.

The chain is built from TRBV5-1 and TRBJ1-2; 12 bases match TRBD1. Trimming at V came to 4 bases and at J to 3 bases, leaving 4 bases not matched to a gene. The CDR3 runs 15 residues. CDR1 and CDR2 from the germline V gene are SGHRS and YFSETQ. CDR3 sequence (DNA): TGCGCCAGCAGCAGGGACAGGGGGCTTGACTATGGCTACACCTTC. Translating gives CASSRDRGLDYGYTF.